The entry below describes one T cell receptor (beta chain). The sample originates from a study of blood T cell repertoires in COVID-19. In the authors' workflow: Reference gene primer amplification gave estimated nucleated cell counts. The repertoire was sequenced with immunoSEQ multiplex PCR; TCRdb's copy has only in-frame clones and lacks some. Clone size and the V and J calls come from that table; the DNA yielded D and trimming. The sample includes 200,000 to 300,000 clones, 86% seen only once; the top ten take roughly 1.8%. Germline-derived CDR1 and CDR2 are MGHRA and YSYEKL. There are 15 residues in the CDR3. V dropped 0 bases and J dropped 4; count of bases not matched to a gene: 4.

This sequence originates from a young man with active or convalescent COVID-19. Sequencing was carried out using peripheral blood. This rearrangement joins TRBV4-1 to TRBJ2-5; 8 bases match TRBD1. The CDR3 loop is CASSQDRGRGETQYF. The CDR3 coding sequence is TGCGCCAGCAGCCAAGACAGGGGGCGCGGAGAGACCCAGTACTTC.